This is a list of T cell receptor beta chains from one sample in a study of response to subunit inactivated influenza vaccine. TCRdb re-called the RT-PCR reads through MiXCR, storing one row per CDR3 protein. The data hold about 520,000 distinct CDR3 sequences, with approximately 24% observed a single time. The specimen comprised CD4+ T cells sorted from PBMCs, sampled less than 6 days after vaccination. Receptor source: a man in his fifties or sixties who received an inactivated influenza vaccine. CDR3s include the opening cysteine and the closing phenylalanine or tryptophan. Each record gives: J gene, V gene, D gene, clone size, CDR3 protein, CDR3 DNA. D genes are given only for firm matches. Clone size appears in some rows only: once, few, many, or a class for an expanded clone.

j_gene: TRBJ2-7
v_gene: TRBV20-1
d_gene: TRBD2
abundance: -
CDR3aa: CSARAGLQRGTYEQYF
CDR3nt: TGCAGTGCCCGAGCAGGGCTACAGCGGGGGACGTACGAGCAGTACTTC

j_gene: TRBJ2-1
v_gene: TRBV29-1
d_gene: -
abundance: few
CDR3aa: CSKIAGTYNEQFF
CDR3nt: TGCAGCAAGATCGCGGGAACCTACAATGAGCAGTTCTTC

j_gene: TRBJ2-3
v_gene: TRBV12-3/TRBV12-4
d_gene: -
abundance: -
CDR3aa: CASSVWQGDTQYF
CDR3nt: TGTGCCAGCAGTGTGTGGCAGGGGGATACGCAGTATTTT

j_gene: TRBJ2-7
v_gene: TRBV10-3
d_gene: -
abundance: -
CDR3aa: CAISESRAGRYEQYF
CDR3nt: TGTGCCATCAGTGAGTCTAGGGCTGGTAGGTACGAGCAGTACTTC

j_gene: TRBJ2-1
v_gene: TRBV4-1
d_gene: -
abundance: few
CDR3aa: CASSQDPAGRNEQFF
CDR3nt: TGCGCCAGCAGCCAAGATCCAGCGGGTCGCAATGAGCAGTTCTTC

j_gene: TRBJ2-7
v_gene: TRBV10-3
d_gene: TRBD1
abundance: few
CDR3aa: CAIRPGQDYEQYF
CDR3nt: TGTGCCATCAGACCGGGACAGGACTACGAGCAGTACTTC

j_gene: TRBJ2-7
v_gene: TRBV7-2
d_gene: -
abundance: few
CDR3aa: CASSLLEQYF
CDR3nt: TGTGCCAGCAGCTTACTCGAGCAGTACTTC

j_gene: TRBJ1-1
v_gene: TRBV7-9
d_gene: -
abundance: -
CDR3aa: CASSPGAGYDTEAFF
CDR3nt: TGTGCCAGCAGCCCCGGGGCAGGGTACGACACTGAAGCTTTCTTT

j_gene: TRBJ2-4
v_gene: TRBV7-9
d_gene: -
abundance: few
CDR3aa: CASRPLRGSKNIQYF
CDR3nt: TGTGCCAGCAGACCACTCCGGGGGTCCAAAAACATTCAGTACTTC

j_gene: TRBJ2-3
v_gene: TRBV5-1
d_gene: -
abundance: -
CDR3aa: CASSLGAVTSTDTQYF
CDR3nt: TGCGCCAGCAGCCTCGGGGCAGTTACTAGCACAGATACGCAGTATTTT

j_gene: TRBJ2-1
v_gene: TRBV25-1
d_gene: TRBD1
abundance: many
CDR3aa: CASSELGQSYNEQFF
CDR3nt: TGTGCCAGCAGTGAGCTGGGACAGTCCTACAATGAGCAGTTCTTC

j_gene: TRBJ2-5
v_gene: TRBV6-1
d_gene: -
abundance: -
CDR3aa: CASRRTGGETQYF
CDR3nt: TGTGCCAGCAGGCGGACGGGCGGGGAGACCCAGTACTTC

j_gene: TRBJ2-7
v_gene: TRBV7-9
d_gene: -
abundance: few
CDR3aa: CASSLLGGNEQYF
CDR3nt: TGTGCCAGCAGCTTGCTCGGCGGGAACGAGCAGTACTTC

j_gene: TRBJ2-2
v_gene: TRBV5-1
d_gene: -
abundance: -
CDR3aa: CASSPDRSLSGELFF
CDR3nt: TGCGCCAGCAGCCCGGACAGAAGTCTCTCCGGGGAGCTGTTTTTT

j_gene: TRBJ2-3
v_gene: TRBV20-1
d_gene: TRBD2
abundance: few
CDR3aa: CSARASSGGTDTQYF
CDR3nt: TGCAGTGCCAGGGCCTCAAGCGGGGGTACAGATACGCAGTATTTT

j_gene: TRBJ2-3
v_gene: TRBV5-6
d_gene: -
abundance: -
CDR3aa: CASSLILGGRTDTQYF
CDR3nt: TGTGCCAGCAGCTTAATTCTGGGGGGACGCACAGATACGCAGTATTTT

j_gene: TRBJ2-7
v_gene: TRBV6-5
d_gene: -
abundance: -
CDR3aa: CASSYSDEYEQYF
CDR3nt: TGTGCCAGCAGTTACTCGGATGAGTACGAGCAGTACTTC

j_gene: TRBJ2-3
v_gene: TRBV6-6
d_gene: TRBD1
abundance: few
CDR3aa: CASSSRGRDTQYF
CDR3nt: TGTGCCAGCAGTTCCAGGGGGCGGGATACGCAGTATTTT

j_gene: TRBJ2-3
v_gene: TRBV4-1
d_gene: TRBD1
abundance: -
CDR3aa: CASSQTPGQGAFDTQYF
CDR3nt: TGCGCCAGCAGCCAAACACCGGGACAGGGGGCCTTTGATACGCAGTATTTT

j_gene: TRBJ2-1
v_gene: TRBV5-1
d_gene: -
abundance: -
CDR3aa: CASSFGAERNEQFF
CDR3nt: TGCGCCAGCAGCTTCGGGGCCGAACGGAATGAGCAGTTCTTC

j_gene: TRBJ2-2
v_gene: TRBV20-1
d_gene: TRBD2
abundance: -
CDR3aa: CSAWTSGTGELFF
CDR3nt: TGCAGTGCTTGGACTAGCGGCACCGGGGAGCTGTTTTTT

j_gene: TRBJ1-1
v_gene: TRBV6-6
d_gene: -
abundance: -
CDR3aa: CASTVLRDTEAFF
CDR3nt: TGTGCCAGCACCGTTCTCAGGGACACTGAAGCTTTCTTT

j_gene: TRBJ2-3
v_gene: TRBV12-3/TRBV12-4
d_gene: TRBD2
abundance: few
CDR3aa: CASSPRLAGGRDTQYF
CDR3nt: TGTGCCAGCAGTCCCCGGTTAGCGGGGGGGCGGGATACGCAGTATTTT

j_gene: TRBJ1-2
v_gene: TRBV6-5
d_gene: -
abundance: -
CDR3aa: CASSYGSGANYGYTF
CDR3nt: TGTGCCAGCAGTTACGGTTCAGGGGCCAACTATGGCTACACCTTC

j_gene: TRBJ2-2
v_gene: TRBV10-3
d_gene: -
abundance: few
CDR3aa: CAIRGRTGTGELFF
CDR3nt: TGTGCCATCAGGGGGAGGACGGGAACCGGGGAGCTGTTTTTT

j_gene: TRBJ2-7
v_gene: TRBV29-1
d_gene: TRBD1
abundance: -
CDR3aa: CSVRAGQGTVEQYF
CDR3nt: TGCAGCGTGCGTGCTGGACAGGGGACGGTCGAGCAGTACTTC

j_gene: TRBJ2-3
v_gene: TRBV25-1
d_gene: -
abundance: -
CDR3aa: CASSEYTDTQYF
CDR3nt: TGTGCCAGCAGTGAGTACACAGATACGCAGTATTTT